The 9 T cell receptor beta chains reported below all come from one sample, sequenced in a study of blood T cell repertoires in COVID-19. TCRdb's table, derived via immunoSEQ multiplex PCR, lists solely in-frame clones and lacks some. The profile shows more than 20,000 clones, around 90% of them singletons. The sequenced material came from peripheral blood. These TCRs come from a man between 65 and 85 years old with acute or convalescent COVID-19.

The chain links TRBV5-5 to TRBJ1-2; 8 bases agree with TRBD1. V shed 4 bases and J 3 bases; nucleotides not matched to a gene: 2. Germline CDR1 and CDR2: SGHKS and YYEKEE (reference sequence). CDR3 length: 13 amino acids. CDR3 loop: CASSRGQDYGYTF. DNA for the CDR3: TGTGCCAGCAGCCGGGGACAGGACTATGGCTACACCTTC.

A note on this clone: One end of the junction is discordant with germline, which a read error may explain. This rearrangement joins TRBV5-4 to TRBJ2-2, with 10 bases lining up with TRBD2. Germline V gene sequence: CDR1 SGHNT, CDR2 YYREEE (reference sequence). CDR3 size: 15 residues. CDR3 in amino acids: CASSLMSSGRGALFF. The CDR3 region has the DNA TGTGCCAGCAGCTTGATGTCTAGCGGGAGAGGGGCGCTGTTTTTT. Filled out from reference TRBV5-4 and TRBJ2-2, the complete variable domain reads ETGVTQSPTHLIKTRGQQVTLRCSSQSGHNTVSWYQQALGQGPQFIFQYYREEENGRGNFPPRFSGLQFPNYSSELNVNALELDDSALYLCASSLMSSGRGALFFGEGSRLTVL.

The chain employs TRBV20-1 and TRBJ2-1; 7 bases are a match to TRBD2. The germline CDR1 and CDR2 sequences are DFQATT and SNEGSKA (reference sequence). J was trimmed by 9 bases and V by 3 bases; bases with no gene match: 11. The CDR3 is 14 residues long. CDR3 protein: CSASSAGERSEQFF. CDR3 in DNA: TGCAGTGCTAGTAGTGCGGGAGAACGCAGTGAGCAGTTCTTC.

The rearrangement links TRBV2 to TRBJ2-1, with D possibly TRBD2 on 5 matching bases. V dropped 7 bases and J dropped 6 bases, with 13 bases sitting between them. There are 13 residues in the CDR3. CDR1 SNHLY and CDR2 FYNNEI come from the germline V gene. The CDR3 coding sequence is TGTGCCAGCACCCCGAGGGAGCTCAATGAGCAGTTCTTC. As protein: CASTPRELNEQFF.

V and J are TRBV15 and TRBJ2-3; 13 positions agree with TRBD2. With 8 bases clipped from V and 0 bases from J, the junction kept 11 bases outside the gene matches. This CDR3 has 18 residues. In germline, CDR1 is LNHNV, CDR2 YYDKDF (reference sequence). In nucleotides, the CDR3 is TGTGCCACCCGCCTTGGGACTAGCGGGACCGCTAGCACAGATACGCAGTATTTT. Its protein is CATRLGTSGTASTDTQYF.

The rearrangement uses TRBV7-3 and TRBJ2-1; unclear D gene. Germline V lookup: CDR1 SGHTA, CDR2 FQGTGA. Trimming left V 5 bases short and J 5 bases short, with 16 bases between. The CDR3 contains 15 residues. CDR3 nucleotides: TGTGCCAGCAGCCTGACACTTGGGCTTGACAATGAGCAGTTCTTC. Its translation: CASSLTLGLDNEQFF.

The CDR3 loop reads CASSLAEGTDSNQPQHF. The DNA for the CDR3 is TGTGCCAGCAGTTTGGCCGAAGGGACAGATAGCAATCAGCCCCAGCATTTT. The J gene is TRBJ1-5, the V gene TRBV28, with 7 bases fitting TRBD1. Germline CDR1 and CDR2: MDHEN and SYDVKM. The CDR3 extends over 17 amino acids. The junction had 8 bases not matched to a gene; V was cut back by 3 bases and J by 0 bases. Full variable domain (rest looked up from reference TRBV28 and TRBJ1-5): DVKVTQSSRYLVKRTGEKVFLECVQDMDHENMFWYRQDPGLGLRLIYFSYDVKMKEKGDIPEGYSVSREKKERFSLILESASTNQTSMYLCASSLAEGTDSNQPQHFGDGTRLSIL.

The chain links TRBV7-2 to TRBJ1-2; D is uncertain. V was shortened by 4 bases and J by 4 bases, with 10 bases between the two germline ends. Germline assignment: CDR1 SGHTA and CDR2 FQGNSA. The CDR3 extends over 13 amino acids. The CDR3 is CASSSYGLYGYTF. The DNA for the CDR3 is TGTGCCAGCAGCTCCTATGGACTCTATGGCTACACCTTC.

This clone showed up just once. The J gene is TRBJ1-5, the V gene TRBV3-1 (or the pseudogene TRBV3-2), with 10 bases that match TRBD1. The germline V gene encodes CDR1 LGHDT and CDR2 YNNKEL (reference sequence). The CDR3 loop spans 13 amino acids. With V trimmed by 8 bases and J by 6 bases, 4 bases remained unmatched. CDR3 in amino acids: CASARDRGQPQHF. In nucleotides, the CDR3 is TGTGCCAGCGCCCGGGACAGGGGTCAGCCCCAGCATTTT.